Shown below are 31 T cell receptor beta chains from a single sample sequenced in a study of beta chain features in type 1 diabetes. Overall study findings and caveats: TCRB CDR3 length was moderately but significantly reduced in all four CD4+ subsets of Type 1 diabetes patients.

Their antigens remain unidentified. The entirety of the isolated RNA underwent reverse transcription, so expressed TCRB transcripts were sequenced. The table came from immunoSEQ multiplex PCR; TCRdb's copy has only in-frame clones and leaves some out. The table includes some 240,000 clones, 16% detected once. Source material: naive CD4+ T cells from blood. These receptors all come from a man aged 30-40 years with type 1 diabetes.

This clone was detected a few times. The CDR3 region is CATSRDGASASTDTQYF. CDR3 bases: TGTGCCACCAGCAGAGATGGGGCTAGCGCTAGCACAGATACGCAGTATTTT. The genes are TRBV15 and TRBJ2-3; D is perhaps TRBD2 (6 bases). Trimming took 0 bases from V and 0 from J, leaving 13 bases between them. The CDR3 spans 17 residues. Germline V lookup: CDR1 LNHNV, CDR2 YYDKDF (reference sequence).

The rearrangement links TRBV28 to TRBJ2-3, with D uncertain. The CDR3 spans 12 residues. From germline, CDR1 is MDHEN and CDR2 SYDVKM. The V and J ends lost 4 bases and 13 bases respectively, with 15 bases between them. This CDR3 is CASSSPPSPEYF. The DNA of the CDR3 is TGTGCCAGCAGTTCCCCTCCTAGTCCAGAGTATTTT.

This clone was recorded a few times. The V gene is TRBV5-1, the J gene TRBJ2-3, with D unclear. Germline CDR1 SGHRS, CDR2 YFSETQ. The germline V and J ends were trimmed by 4 bases and 2 bases, with 14 bases remaining between them. The length of the CDR3 is 15 residues. The CDR3 DNA reads as TGCGCCAGCAGCGATCGGTCCTCATTCACAGATACGCAGTATTTT. This sequence encodes CASSDRSSFTDTQYF.

This clone was recorded a few times. The chain joins TRBV7-9 to TRBJ2-1; D is undetermined. The CDR3 consists of 12 residues. Germline CDR1 SEHNR, CDR2 FQNEAQ (reference sequence). V dropped 5 bases and J dropped 7 bases, with 9 bases sitting between them. CDR3 sequence: CASSDDWNEQFF. DNA of the CDR3: TGTGCCAGCAGCGACGACTGGAATGAGCAGTTCTTC.

CDR3 bases: TGTGCCAGCAGGGGACAGGGGGTCCTTGGTACGCAGTATTTT. This sequence encodes CASRGQGVLGTQYF. The chain recombines TRBV7-8 with TRBJ2-3; 11 nucleotides align to TRBD1. Germline trimming cut 6 bases from V and 8 bases from J; bases unmatched to any gene: 7. Germline loops: CDR1 SGHVS, CDR2 FQNEAQ. The CDR3 length is 14 residues.

The CDR3, as DNA: TGCAGTGCTCCGGCCGGTGCCACCCAGTACTTC. Residues: CSAPAGATQYF. This rearrangement joins TRBV20-1 to TRBJ2-5; D not resolved. CDR3 length: 11 amino acids. The V gene's germline CDR1 is DFQATT and CDR2 SNEGSKA (reference sequence). V lost 5 bases, J lost 8 bases, and 12 bases lay in between.

The table lists this clone with a few counts. J is TRBJ1-2 and V is TRBV4-1, with D perhaps TRBD1 (6 bases). CDR1 and CDR2 from the germline V gene are MGHRA and YSYEKL. This CDR3 has 15 amino acids. V was clipped by 4 bases and J by 7 bases, with 19 bases between them. DNA of the CDR3: TGCGCCAGCAGCCGTCTCTCGGGCGGGACATCTGGCTACACCTTC. Amino acid sequence: CASSRLSGGTSGYTF.

This clone was seen a few times. The V gene is TRBV30, the J gene TRBJ1-2, with D possibly being TRBD1 (5 bases). The germline V gene has CDR1 GTSNPN and CDR2 SVGIG (reference sequence). V was pared by 3 bases and J by 4 bases, with 18 bases between. The CDR3 runs to 15 residues. Here the CDR3 DNA reads TGTGCCTGGAGGGGTCCGGGACTGACGCCCTATGGCTACACCTTC. Its translation is CAWRGPGLTPYGYTF.

This clone was observed a few times. The rearrangement joins TRBV7-2 to TRBJ2-7; D tentatively fits TRBD1 or TRBD2 (5 bases each). This CDR3 is built from 15 residues. Germline V gene lookup returns CDR1 SGHTA and CDR2 FQGNSA. V was cut by 3 bases and J by 2 bases, with 14 bases left in between. The CDR3 is CASSFGMGPAYEQYF. CDR3 nucleotide sequence: TGTGCCAGCAGCTTCGGGATGGGGCCGGCCTACGAGCAGTACTTC.

This clone was seen more than once but under ten times. This chain connects TRBV9 to TRBJ1-2, with a weak D call TRBD1 (6 bases). CDR3 size: 15 residues. CDR1 is SGDLS and CDR2 is YYNGEE in the germline V gene. Trimming removed 0 bases from V and 4 bases from J, with 13 bases in between. DNA for the CDR3: TGTGCCAGCAGCGTAGCGGGACAAGGGTCCTATGGCTACACCTTC. Translated: CASSVAGQGSYGYTF. Using reference TRBV9 and TRBJ1-2 for the parts outside the CDR3, the full variable domain is DSGVTQTPKHLITATGQRVTLRCSPRSGDLSVYWYQQSLDQGLQFLIQYYNGEERAKGNILERFSAQQFPDLHSELNLSSLELGDSALYFCASSVAGQGSYGYTFGSGTRLTVV.

The rearrangement links TRBV25-1 to TRBJ2-2, with D tentatively TRBD2 (6 bases). The CDR3 sequence is 11 residues long. Trimming removed 8 bases from V and 8 bases from J, with 9 bases in between. Germline V gene lookup returns CDR1 MGHDK and CDR2 SYGVNS. DNA of the CDR3: TGTGCCAGCCGGAGGGAGGGGGAGCTGTTTTTT. This encodes CASRREGELFF. Variable domain in full (rest from reference TRBV25-1 and TRBJ2-2): EADIYQTPRYLVIGTGKKITLECSQTMGHDKMYWYQQDPGMELHLIHYSYGVNSTEKGDLSSESTVSRIRTEHFPLTLESARPSHTSQYLCASRREGELFFGEGSRLTVL.

The chain combines TRBV7-9 with TRBJ2-1; possible D gene TRBD2, 6 bases. Germline CDR1 reads SEHNR; CDR2 reads FQNEAQ (reference sequence). The CDR3 spans 13 residues. V dropped 4 bases and J dropped 4 bases, with 8 bases sitting between them. The chain's CDR3 is CASSSGTYNEQFF. As DNA, the CDR3 is TGTGCCAGCAGCTCCGGGACTTACAATGAGCAGTTCTTC.

This chain joins TRBV30 and TRBJ1-5; TRBD1 is a possible D gene (6 bases). The CDR3 contains 14 residues. With 1 base removed from V and 7 bases from J, the gap between germline ends came to 14 bases. Germline V gene lookup returns CDR1 GTSNPN and CDR2 SVGIG (reference sequence). DNA of the CDR3: TGTGCCTGGAGTGGAGGACAGCCGGGCCAGCCCCAGCATTTT. As protein: CAWSGGQPGQPQHF.

This sequence joins TRBV14 and TRBJ1-2, with unresolved D. This CDR3 is 16 amino acids long. Germline V CDR1 and CDR2: SGHDN, FVKESK. V was cut by 3 bases and J by 0 bases, with 14 bases left in between. CDR3 loop: CASSHSSGTANYGYTF. CDR3 bases: TGTGCCAGCAGCCACAGTTCTGGAACAGCTAACTATGGCTACACCTTC.

This sequence joins TRBV18 and TRBJ1-2; D not certain. Between the trimmed V and J ends, which lost 4 bases and 5 bases, there was a span of 8 bases. The length of the CDR3 is 12 residues. Germline V gene sequence: CDR1 KGHSH, CDR2 LQKENI. Here the CDR3 reads CASSQVGYGYTF. DNA for the CDR3: TGTGCCAGCTCACAAGTCGGGTATGGCTACACCTTC. The full variable domain, with the rest looked up from reference TRBV18 and TRBJ1-2, is NAGVMQNPRHLVRRRGQEARLRCSPMKGHSHVYWYRQLPEEGLKFMVYLQKENIIDESGMPKERFSAEFPKEGPSILRIQQVVRGDSAAYFCASSQVGYGYTFGSGTRLTVV.

This clone was picked up a small number of times. J is TRBJ2-7 and V is TRBV13; 9 positions match TRBD1. V trimming: 3 bases; J trimming: 3 bases; junction bases outside the gene matches: 0. CDR1 is PRHDT and CDR2 is FYEKMQ in the germline V gene (reference sequence). The CDR3 spans 13 residues. This CDR3 is CASSLDRGYEQYF. The CDR3 bases are TGTGCCAGCAGCTTGGACAGGGGCTACGAGCAGTACTTC.

This clone turned up a few times. The gene calls are TRBV28 and TRBJ2-1; TRBD2 matches at 11 bases. The CDR3 is made up of 14 amino acids. V lost 4 bases, J lost 4 bases, and 0 bases stayed unmatched. From germline, CDR1 is MDHEN and CDR2 SYDVKM. The CDR3 region is CASSSSGRYNEQFF. Here the CDR3 DNA reads TGTGCCAGCAGTTCTAGCGGGAGGTACAATGAGCAGTTCTTC. The variable domain in full, with the rest retrieved from reference TRBV28 and TRBJ2-1, is DVKVTQSSRYLVKRTGEKVFLECVQDMDHENMFWYRQDPGLGLRLIYFSYDVKMKEKGDIPEGYSVSREKKERFSLILESASTNQTSMYLCASSSSGRYNEQFFGPGTRLTVL.

This sequence joins TRBV30 and TRBJ1-1; D not certain. The length of the CDR3 is 14 residues. V shed 8 bases and J shed 1 base, with 17 bases lying between them. The germline V gene has CDR1 GTSNPN and CDR2 SVGIG (reference sequence). DNA of the CDR3: TGTGCCAGCCCTGGGCGGTACCAGAACACTGAAGCTTTCTTT. Translation: CASPGRYQNTEAFF.

The CDR3 region has the DNA TGCAGCGTGGGACTAGCGGGACCCTACAATGAGCAGTTCTTC. This gives the protein CSVGLAGPYNEQFF. V usage is TRBV29-1 and J usage is TRBJ2-1; 13 bases fit TRBD2. Germline CDR1 and CDR2: SQVTM and ANQGSEA. The CDR3 spans 14 residues. V dropped 6 bases and J dropped 2; count of bases not matched to a gene: 1.

The V call is TRBV29-1, the J call TRBJ2-5, with D uncertain. Trimming took off 3 bases at V and 4 bases at J, with 9 bases between the two ends. Looked up from germline, CDR1 is SQVTM and CDR2 is ANQGSEA. CDR3 size: 12 residues. The CDR3 reads CSVDQSLETQYF. The DNA for the CDR3 is TGCAGCGTTGATCAATCATTAGAGACCCAGTACTTC.

This clone was found a few times. The chain uses TRBV28 and TRBJ2-4; weak D call: TRBD1 (5 bases). Germline CDR1 is MDHEN and CDR2 is SYDVKM. CDR3 length equals 14 residues. Trimming took off 6 bases at V and 6 bases at J, with 15 bases between the two ends. For the CDR3, the DNA is TGTGCCAGCAGCCCCCCCGGACAAATAAACATTCAGTACTTC. This encodes CASSPPGQINIQYF.

V is TRBV18 and J is TRBJ2-7, with 10 bases identical to TRBD1. CDR3 length: 14 amino acids. Trimming removed 3 bases from V and 3 bases from J; junction bases left unmatched: 2. Germline V gene sequence: CDR1 KGHSH, CDR2 LQKENI. The CDR3 is CASSPRDRGYEQYF. CDR3 coding DNA: TGTGCCAGCTCACCCCGGGACAGGGGCTACGAGCAGTACTTC. The full variable domain, with the rest looked up from reference TRBV18 and TRBJ2-7, is NAGVMQNPRHLVRRRGQEARLRCSPMKGHSHVYWYRQLPEEGLKFMVYLQKENIIDESGMPKERFSAEFPKEGPSILRIQQVVRGDSAAYFCASSPRDRGYEQYFGPGTRLTVT.

This clone turned up a few times. The chain employs TRBV18 and TRBJ1-1; D unclear. Germline V gene lookup returns CDR1 KGHSH and CDR2 LQKENI. The CDR3 length is 15 residues. The V and J ends lost 0 bases and 5 bases respectively, with 13 bases between them. The CDR3 sequence is CASSPPIRGGTEAFF. CDR3 nucleotide sequence: TGTGCCAGCTCACCACCTATACGGGGTGGGACTGAAGCTTTCTTT. Full variable domain (missing parts from reference TRBV18 and TRBJ1-1): NAGVMQNPRHLVRRRGQEARLRCSPMKGHSHVYWYRQLPEEGLKFMVYLQKENIIDESGMPKERFSAEFPKEGPSILRIQQVVRGDSAAYFCASSPPIRGGTEAFFGQGTRLTVV.

The chain links TRBV7-2 to TRBJ2-5; D is unresolved. Trimming removed 5 bases from V and 5 bases from J, with 15 bases in between. Germline V gene lookup returns CDR1 SGHTA and CDR2 FQGNSA. The CDR3 is 14 residues long. CDR3 region: CASSAERVQETQYF. As DNA, the CDR3 is TGTGCCAGCAGCGCGGAAAGGGTTCAGGAGACCCAGTACTTC. Combining the CDR3 with reference TRBV7-2 and TRBJ2-5 gives the whole variable domain GAGVSQSPSNKVTEKGKDVELRCDPISGHTALYWYRQSLGQGLEFLIYFQGNSAPDKSGLPSDRFSAERTGGSVSTLTIQRTQQEDSAVYLCASSAERVQETQYFGPGTRLLVL.

The CDR3 DNA reads TGTGCCATCCAAGGTGGTAATGAGCAGTTCTTC. It translates to CAIQGGNEQFF. The V call is TRBV10-3, the J call TRBJ2-1; D unresolved. The CDR3 is 11 amino acids. Germline V CDR1 and CDR2: ENHRY, SYGVKD. The germline V and J ends were trimmed by 8 bases and 7 bases, with 9 bases remaining between them.

V and J are TRBV4-1 and TRBJ2-7, with 7 bases lining up with TRBD1. The CDR3 consists of 12 residues. V dropped 4 bases and J dropped 8; count of bases not matched to a gene: 5. Germline V gene lookup returns CDR1 MGHRA and CDR2 YSYEKL. CDR3 loop: CASSRPDRQQYF. CDR3 DNA: TGCGCCAGCAGCCGACCGGACAGGCAGCAGTACTTC.

This clone was seen only a few times. V and J are TRBV29-1 and TRBJ2-1; 7 nucleotides agree with TRBD2. V trimming: 8 bases; J trimming: 8 bases; junction bases outside the gene matches: 12. Germline V lookup: CDR1 SQVTM, CDR2 ANQGSEA. The CDR3 length is 13 residues. In nucleotides, the CDR3 is TGCAGCCTCCAGCGGGGCCCTCTCGATGAGCAGTTCTTC. Protein product: CSLQRGPLDEQFF.

This clone occurred a few times. The rearrangement joins TRBV4-1 to TRBJ2-6; D is unclear. The germline V gene encodes CDR1 MGHRA and CDR2 YSYEKL. Trimming shortened V by 1 base and J by 0 bases, and 16 bases separated the two germline ends. The length of the CDR3 is 19 residues. The CDR3 loop reads CASSQGPLKIPSGANVLTF. CDR3 in DNA: TGCGCCAGCAGCCAAGGTCCCCTTAAAATACCCTCTGGGGCCAACGTCCTGACTTTC.

V and J are TRBV7-7 and TRBJ2-2; D not certain. The CDR3 is made up of 15 amino acids. The V gene's germline CDR1 is SSHAT and CDR2 FNYEAQ (reference sequence). Trimming left V 4 bases short and J 5 bases short, with 14 bases between. The CDR3 region is CASSSRATKTGELFF. The CDR3 coding sequence is TGTGCCAGCAGCTCCCGGGCCACAAAGACCGGGGAGCTGTTTTTT.

This chain connects TRBV29-1 to TRBJ2-7; 7 bases line up with TRBD2. The germline V gene has CDR1 SQVTM and CDR2 ANQGSEA. V lost 6 bases and J lost 3; bases outside the gene matches: 11. The CDR3 spans 14 residues. The CDR3 region has the DNA TGCAGCGTAGCGGGACTCCTAGTAGGCTACGAGCAGTACTTC. It translates to CSVAGLLVGYEQYF.

This clone has more than one count but fewer than ten. V usage is TRBV25-1 and J usage is TRBJ2-5, with D maybe TRBD1 (6 bases). Trimming took off 8 bases at V and 2 bases at J, with 15 bases between the two ends. CDR1 and CDR2 from the germline V gene are MGHDK and SYGVNS. The CDR3 totals 14 residues. CDR3 in DNA: TGTGCCAGCTGCCCACGGACAGAGCAAGAGACCCAGTACTTC. Encoded protein: CASCPRTEQETQYF.